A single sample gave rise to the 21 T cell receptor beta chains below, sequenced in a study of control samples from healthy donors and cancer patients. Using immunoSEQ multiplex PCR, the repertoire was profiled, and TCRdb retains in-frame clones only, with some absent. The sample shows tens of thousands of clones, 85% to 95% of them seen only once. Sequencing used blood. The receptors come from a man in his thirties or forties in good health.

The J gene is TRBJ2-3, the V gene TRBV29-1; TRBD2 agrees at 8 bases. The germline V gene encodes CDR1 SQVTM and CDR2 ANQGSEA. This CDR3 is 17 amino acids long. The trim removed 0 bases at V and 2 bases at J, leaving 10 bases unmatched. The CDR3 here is CSVEDQSSGLYTDTQYF. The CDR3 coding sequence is TGCAGCGTTGAAGATCAATCTAGCGGGTTATACACAGATACGCAGTATTTT.

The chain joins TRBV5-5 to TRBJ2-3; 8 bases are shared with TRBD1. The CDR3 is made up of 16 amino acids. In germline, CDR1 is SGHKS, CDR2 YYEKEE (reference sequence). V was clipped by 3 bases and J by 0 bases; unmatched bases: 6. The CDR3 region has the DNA TGTGCCAGCAGCTCACTGACAGGGGCCAGCACAGATACGCAGTATTTT. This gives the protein CASSSLTGASTDTQYF.

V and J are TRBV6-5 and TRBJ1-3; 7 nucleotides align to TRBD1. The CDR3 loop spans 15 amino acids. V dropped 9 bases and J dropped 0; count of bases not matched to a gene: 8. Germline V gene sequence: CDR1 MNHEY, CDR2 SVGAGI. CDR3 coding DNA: TGTGCCAGTGTCGCCGGGACAGCCTCTGGAAACACCATATATTTT. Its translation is CASVAGTASGNTIYF.

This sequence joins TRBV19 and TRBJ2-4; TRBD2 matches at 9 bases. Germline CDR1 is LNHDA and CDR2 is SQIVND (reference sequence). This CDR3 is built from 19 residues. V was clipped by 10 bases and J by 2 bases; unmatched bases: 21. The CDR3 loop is CATRPETSGSASTKNIQYF. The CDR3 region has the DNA TGTGCCACCCGACCAGAGACTAGCGGTTCGGCTTCAACCAAAAACATTCAGTACTTC.

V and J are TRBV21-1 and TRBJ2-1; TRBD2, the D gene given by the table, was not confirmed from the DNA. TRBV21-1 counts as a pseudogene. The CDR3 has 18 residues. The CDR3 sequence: CASSKVNRLAGQNNEQFF. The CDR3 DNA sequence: TGTGCCAGCAGCAAAGTAAATAGGCTAGCGGGGCAAAACAATGAGCAGTTCTTC.

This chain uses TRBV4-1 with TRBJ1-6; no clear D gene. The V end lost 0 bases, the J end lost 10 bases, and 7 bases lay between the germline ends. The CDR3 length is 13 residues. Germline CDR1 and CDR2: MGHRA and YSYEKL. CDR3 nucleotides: TGCGCCAGCAGCCAAGATGTATGGTCACCCCTCCACTTT. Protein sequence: CASSQDVWSPLHF.

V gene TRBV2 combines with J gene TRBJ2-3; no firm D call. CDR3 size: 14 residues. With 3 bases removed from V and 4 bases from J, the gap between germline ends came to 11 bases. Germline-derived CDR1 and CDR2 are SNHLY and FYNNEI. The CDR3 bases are TGTGCCAGCAGTGACAGGTCTAGGTCAGATACGCAGTATTTT. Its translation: CASSDRSRSDTQYF.

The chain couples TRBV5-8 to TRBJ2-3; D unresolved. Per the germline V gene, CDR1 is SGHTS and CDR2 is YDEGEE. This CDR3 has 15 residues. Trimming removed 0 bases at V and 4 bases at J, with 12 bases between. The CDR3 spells CASSLGEGKADTQYF. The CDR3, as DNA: TGTGCCAGCAGCTTGGGGGAAGGCAAGGCAGATACGCAGTATTTT.

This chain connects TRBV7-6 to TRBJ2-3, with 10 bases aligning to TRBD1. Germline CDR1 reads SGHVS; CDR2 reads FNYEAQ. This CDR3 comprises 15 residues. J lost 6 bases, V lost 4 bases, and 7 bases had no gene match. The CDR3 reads CASSYPGTGADTQYF. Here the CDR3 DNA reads TGTGCCAGCAGCTACCCCGGGACAGGGGCGGATACGCAGTATTTT.

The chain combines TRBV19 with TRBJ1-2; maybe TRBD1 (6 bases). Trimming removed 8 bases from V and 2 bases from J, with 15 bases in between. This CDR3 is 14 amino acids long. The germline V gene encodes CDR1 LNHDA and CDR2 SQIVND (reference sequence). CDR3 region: CASAPGTQNYGYTF. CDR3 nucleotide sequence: TGTGCCAGTGCTCCCGGGACACAAAACTATGGCTACACCTTC.

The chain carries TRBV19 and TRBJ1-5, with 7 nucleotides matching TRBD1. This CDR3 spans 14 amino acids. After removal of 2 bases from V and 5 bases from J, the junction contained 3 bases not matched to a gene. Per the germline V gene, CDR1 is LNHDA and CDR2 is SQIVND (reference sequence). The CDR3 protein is CASSISRGDQPQHF. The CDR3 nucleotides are TGTGCCAGTAGTATATCCAGGGGGGATCAGCCCCAGCATTTT.

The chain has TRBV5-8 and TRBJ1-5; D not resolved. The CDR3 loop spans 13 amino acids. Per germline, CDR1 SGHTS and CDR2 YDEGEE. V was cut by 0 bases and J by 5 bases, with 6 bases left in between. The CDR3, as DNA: TGTGCCAGCAGCTTGGGTAGGGATCAGCCCCAGCATTTT. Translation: CASSLGRDQPQHF.

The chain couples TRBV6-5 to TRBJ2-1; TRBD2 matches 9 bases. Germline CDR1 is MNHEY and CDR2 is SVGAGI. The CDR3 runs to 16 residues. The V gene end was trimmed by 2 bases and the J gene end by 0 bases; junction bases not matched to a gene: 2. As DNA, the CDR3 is TGTGCCAGCAGTTACCCAGCGGGAGGCTCCTACAATGAGCAGTTCTTC. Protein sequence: CASSYPAGGSYNEQFF.

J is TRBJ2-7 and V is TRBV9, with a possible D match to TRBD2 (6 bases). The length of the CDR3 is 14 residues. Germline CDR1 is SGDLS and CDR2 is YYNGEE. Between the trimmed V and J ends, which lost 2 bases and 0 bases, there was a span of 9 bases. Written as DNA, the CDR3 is TGTGCCAGCAGCGTCCTCGGGAGCTCCTACGAGCAGTACTTC. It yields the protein CASSVLGSSYEQYF.

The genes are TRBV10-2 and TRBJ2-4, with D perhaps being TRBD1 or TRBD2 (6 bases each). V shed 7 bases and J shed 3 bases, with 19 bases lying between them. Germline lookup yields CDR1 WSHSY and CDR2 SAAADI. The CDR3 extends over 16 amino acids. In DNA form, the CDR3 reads TGCGCCAGCACCGCCTGGGGGGCTATGGTCAAAAACATTCAGTACTTC. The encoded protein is CASTAWGAMVKNIQYF.

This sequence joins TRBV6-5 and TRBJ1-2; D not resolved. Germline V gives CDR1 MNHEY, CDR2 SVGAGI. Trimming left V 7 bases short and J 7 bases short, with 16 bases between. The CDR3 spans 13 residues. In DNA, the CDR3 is TGTGCCAGCACCTCCGTGCCCCCCGGTGGCTACACCTTC. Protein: CASTSVPPGGYTF.

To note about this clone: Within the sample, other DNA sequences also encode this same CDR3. The CDR3 DNA reads as TGTGCCAGCAGCTCCGAGCGAGATTCGTACGAGCAGTACTTC. It codes for CASSSERDSYEQYF. V is TRBV7-9 and J is TRBJ2-7; D not certain. The CDR3 loop spans 14 amino acids. CDR1 and CDR2 (germline): SEHNR, FQNEAQ (reference sequence). V was clipped by 4 bases and J by 4 bases, with 14 bases between them.

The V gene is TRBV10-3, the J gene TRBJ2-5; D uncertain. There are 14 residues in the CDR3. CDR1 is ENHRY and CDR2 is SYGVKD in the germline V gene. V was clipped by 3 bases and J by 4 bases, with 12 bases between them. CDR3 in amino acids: CAISEPTGRETQYF. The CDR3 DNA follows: TGTGCCATCAGTGAACCGACGGGTCGAGAGACCCAGTACTTC.

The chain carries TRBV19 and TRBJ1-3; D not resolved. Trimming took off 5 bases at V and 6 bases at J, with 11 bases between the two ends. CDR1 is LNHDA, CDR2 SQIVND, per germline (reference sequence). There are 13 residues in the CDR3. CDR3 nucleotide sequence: TGTGCCAGTAGTGAGCAGTCTCAAAACACCATATATTTT. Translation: CASSEQSQNTIYF. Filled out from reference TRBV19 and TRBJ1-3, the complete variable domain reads DGGITQSPKYLFRKEGQNVTLSCEQNLNHDAMYWYRQDPGQGLRLIYYSQIVNDFQKGDIAEGYSVSREKKESFPLTVTSAQKNPTAFYLCASSEQSQNTIYFGEGSWLTVV.

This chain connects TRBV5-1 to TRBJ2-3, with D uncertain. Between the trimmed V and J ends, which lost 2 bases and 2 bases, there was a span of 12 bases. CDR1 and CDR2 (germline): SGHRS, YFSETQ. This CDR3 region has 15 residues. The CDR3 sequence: CASSLRGRSTDTQYF. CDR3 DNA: TGCGCCAGCAGCTTAAGAGGCAGGTCCACAGATACGCAGTATTTT.

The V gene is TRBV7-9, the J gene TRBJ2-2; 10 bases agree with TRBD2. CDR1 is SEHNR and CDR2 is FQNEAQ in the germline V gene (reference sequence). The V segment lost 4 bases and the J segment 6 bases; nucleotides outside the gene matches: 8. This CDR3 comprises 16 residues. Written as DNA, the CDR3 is TGTGCCAGCAGCTCCTCTAGCGGGAGTTACGCCGGGGAGCTGTTTTTT. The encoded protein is CASSSSSGSYAGELFF. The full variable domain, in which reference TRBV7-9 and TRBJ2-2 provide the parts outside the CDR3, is DTGVSQNPRHKITKRGQNVTFRCDPISEHNRLYWYRQTLGQGPEFLTYFQNEAQLEKSRLLSDRFSAERPKGSFSTLEIQRTEQGDSAMYLCASSSSSGSYAGELFFGEGSRLTVL.